These 26 T cell receptor beta chains share one sample of origin, sequenced in a study of blood T cell repertoires in COVID-19 (TCRdb year 2020). Libraries were prepared through the immunoSEQ multiplex PCR assay. TCRdb stores this immuneACCESS table with in-frame sequences only. Part of the clones is absent; in the studies checked, under half of the shortfall reflects unresolved V genes, and no reason is known for the rest. This sample is represented by 130,000 or so clones; roughly 90% of them were singletons. The ten most abundant clones make up 2% to 2.5% of the sample. The sample consisted of peripheral blood. Receptor source: a man aged 65 to 85 with active COVID-19.

DNA for the CDR3: TGTGCCAGCAGCCCTCCGGGGTTGACCTCAGATACGCAGTATTTT. Its protein is CASSPPGLTSDTQYF. V gene TRBV28 combines with J gene TRBJ2-3; D may be TRBD2 (5 bases). V was clipped by 6 bases and J by 4 bases, with 17 bases between them. The CDR3 totals 15 residues. CDR1 is MDHEN and CDR2 is SYDVKM in the germline V gene.

The chain carries TRBV5-4 and TRBJ2-1; the D gene is possibly TRBD2 (6 bases). Trimming stripped 6 bases from V and 8 bases from J, with 12 bases between. Germline assignment: CDR1 SGHNT and CDR2 YYREEE (reference sequence). The CDR3 has 12 amino acids. CDR3 nucleotides: TGTGCCAGCAATAAACCGGGAGATGAGCAGTTCTTC. Protein product: CASNKPGDEQFF.

The rearrangement joins TRBV2 to TRBJ2-6, with D perhaps matching TRBD2 (5 bases). With 0 bases removed from V and 3 bases from J, the gap between germline ends came to 9 bases. Germline CDR1 and CDR2: SNHLY and FYNNEI. There are 16 residues in the CDR3. The CDR3 DNA is TGTGCCAGCAGTGAAGCGCTTCGGGATGGGGCCAACGTCCTGACTTTC. This encodes CASSEALRDGANVLTF.

This clone has only a few counts. The J gene is TRBJ1-4, the V gene TRBV30; the D is unclear. The CDR3 contains 10 residues. V was trimmed by 3 bases and J by 6 bases, leaving 2 bases between them. Germline CDR1 is GTSNPN and CDR2 is SVGIG (reference sequence). CDR3 nucleotide sequence: TGTGCCTGGAGCTATGAAAAACTGTTTTTT. Translation gives CAWSYEKLFF.

This clone occurred a few times. The CDR3 sequence is CAISSGSAYNEQFF. The CDR3 DNA reads TGTGCCATCAGTAGCGGGTCGGCTTACAATGAGCAGTTCTTC. V usage is TRBV10-3 and J usage is TRBJ2-1; D may be TRBD2 (6 bases). The CDR3 loop spans 14 amino acids. Germline CDR1 and CDR2: ENHRY and SYGVKD. The V end lost 5 bases, the J end lost 4 bases, and 12 bases lay between the germline ends.

The gene calls are TRBV5-6 and TRBJ1-3; the D is unclear. The germline V and J ends were trimmed by 0 bases and 7 bases, with 11 bases remaining between them. The CDR3 loop spans 14 amino acids. Per germline, CDR1 SGHDT and CDR2 YYEEEE. The CDR3 coding sequence is TGTGCCAGCAGCTTGGCGGCTCCCGGGAACACCATATATTTT. Its protein product is CASSLAAPGNTIYF.

The chain joins TRBV11-2 to TRBJ1-1, with D possibly TRBD1 on 5 matching bases. V lost 1 base, J lost 6 bases, and 15 bases lay in between. Per the germline V gene, CDR1 is SGHAT and CDR2 is FQNNGV. CDR3 length: 15 amino acids. The CDR3 bases are TGTGCCAGCAGCTTAGTAGGGGCAGTAAAGGCTGAAGCTTTCTTT. This translates into CASSLVGAVKAEAFF.

The chain links TRBV6-6 to TRBJ1-6; no clear D. From germline, CDR1 is MNHNY and CDR2 SVGAGI (reference sequence). Trimming stripped 5 bases from V and 7 bases from J, with 15 bases between. The CDR3 has 15 amino acids. The chain's CDR3 is CASSPSGGFNSPLHF. For the CDR3, the DNA is TGTGCCAGCAGTCCAAGCGGAGGCTTCAATTCACCCCTCCACTTT.

V is TRBV19 and J is TRBJ1-2; TRBD1 agrees at 7 bases. J lost 8 bases, V lost 7 bases, and 10 bases had no gene match. From germline, CDR1 is LNHDA and CDR2 SQIVND (reference sequence). The length of the CDR3 is 13 residues. CDR3 sequence (DNA): TGTGCCAGTAAGGAGGGACAGCTCTCGGGCTACACCTTC. As protein: CASKEGQLSGYTF. Full variable domain (remainder filled in from reference TRBV19 and TRBJ1-2): DGGITQSPKYLFRKEGQNVTLSCEQNLNHDAMYWYRQDPGQGLRLIYYSQIVNDFQKGDIAEGYSVSREKKESFPLTVTSAQKNPTAFYLCASKEGQLSGYTFGSGTRLTVV.

The chain combines TRBV11-2 with TRBJ2-1; 10 bases line up with TRBD2. Trimming at V came to 2 bases and at J to 1 base, leaving 5 bases not matched to a gene. The CDR3 is 17 residues long. Germline V gives CDR1 SGHAT, CDR2 FQNNGV. CDR3 nucleotides: TGTGCCAGCAGCTTATCCCTAGCGGGAGCTTCCTACAATGAGCAGTTCTTC. It translates to CASSLSLAGASYNEQFF.

The CDR3 here is CASSPDTRPEAFF. CDR3 nucleotides: TGCGCCAGCAGCCCCGATACTAGGCCTGAAGCTTTCTTT. This chain links TRBV5-1 with TRBJ1-1; no definite D call. The germline gives CDR1 SGHRS, CDR2 YFSETQ. This CDR3 comprises 13 residues. V dropped 4 bases and J dropped 6 bases, with 13 bases sitting between them.

The CDR3 loop is CASSLLQGRSEKLFF. The CDR3 coding sequence is TGTGCCAGCAGTCTCCTACAGGGGAGGAGTGAAAAACTGTTTTTT. The chain couples TRBV28 to TRBJ1-4; 7 bases align to TRBD1. The V and J ends lost 5 bases and 7 bases, in that order; junction bases with no gene match: 10. Germline V gives CDR1 MDHEN, CDR2 SYDVKM. The CDR3 is 15 residues long. Using reference TRBV28 and TRBJ1-4 for the parts outside the CDR3, the full variable domain is DVKVTQSSRYLVKRTGEKVFLECVQDMDHENMFWYRQDPGLGLRLIYFSYDVKMKEKGDIPEGYSVSREKKERFSLILESASTNQTSMYLCASSLLQGRSEKLFFGSGTQLSVL.

V is TRBV21-1 and J is TRBJ1-2. TRBV21-1 is a known pseudogene. CDR3 length: 17 amino acids. The CDR3, as DNA: TGTGCCAGCAGCAAGCTCTACCGGGAGGGATGTAACTATGGCTACACCTTC. It codes for CASSKLYREGCNYGYTF.

In the case of this clone: The same CDR3 is also encoded by other DNA sequences in this sample. The chain combines TRBV5-4 with TRBJ1-2; unclear D gene. The CDR3 runs to 11 residues. Germline-derived CDR1 and CDR2 are SGHNT and YYREEE (reference sequence). Trimming took off 4 bases at V and 5 bases at J, with 6 bases between the two ends. The CDR3 nucleotides are TGTGCCAGCAGCCCGGGGTATGGCTACACCTTC. Translation gives CASSPGYGYTF. Looking up the rest from reference TRBV5-4 and TRBJ1-2 gives the full variable domain: ETGVTQSPTHLIKTRGQQVTLRCSSQSGHNTVSWYQQALGQGPQFIFQYYREEENGRGNFPPRFSGLQFPNYSSELNVNALELDDSALYLCASSPGYGYTFGSGTRLTVV.

The chain has TRBV15 and TRBJ1-3; no firm D call. Between the trimmed V and J ends, which lost 0 bases and 4 bases, there was a span of 13 bases. Per germline, CDR1 LNHNV and CDR2 YYDKDF (reference sequence). The length of the CDR3 is 16 residues. The CDR3 reads CATSRDPTAGGNTIYF. In DNA, the CDR3 is TGTGCCACCAGCAGAGACCCGACTGCTGGGGGAAACACCATATATTTT.

The chain uses TRBV6-1 and TRBJ2-3; D might be TRBD2 (5 bases). The CDR3 has 17 residues. Germline V CDR1 and CDR2: MNHNS, SASEGT. V dropped 1 base and J dropped 5 bases, with 19 bases sitting between them. The CDR3 DNA is TGTGCCAGCAGTGAAGTTCCCTGGACTGCCGGCGTAGATACGCAGTATTTT. Translating it yields CASSEVPWTAGVDTQYF.

CDR3 DNA sequence: TGTGCCAGCAGCCAGGATTTGAACACTGAAGCTTTCTTT. This codes for CASSQDLNTEAFF. The gene calls are TRBV7-6 and TRBJ1-1; no clear D gene. This CDR3 has 13 residues. Germline V gene sequence: CDR1 SGHVS, CDR2 FNYEAQ. V was trimmed by 5 bases and J by 0 bases, leaving 7 bases between them.

J is TRBJ2-7 and V is TRBV21-1; the D segment call TRBD1 is taken from the table without a DNA check. TRBV21-1 is a documented pseudogene. The CDR3 totals 17 residues. The CDR3 spells CASSKKEGGGISYEQYF. The CDR3 region has the DNA TGTGCCAGCAGCAAAAAAGAAGGAGGGGGCATTAGCTACGAGCAGTACTTC.

V gene TRBV5-5 combines with J gene TRBJ1-3; 7 nucleotides agree with TRBD1. The junction had 5 bases not matched to a gene; V was cut back by 3 bases and J by 2 bases. Germline V gene data show CDR1 as SGHKS and CDR2 as YYEKEE (reference sequence). The CDR3 contains 15 residues. CDR3 region: CASSSSQGTGNTIYF. The CDR3 coding sequence is TGTGCCAGCAGCTCCTCACAGGGGACTGGAAACACCATATATTTT. The full variable domain, rest sourced from reference TRBV5-5 and TRBJ1-3, is DAGVTQSPTHLIKTRGQQVTLRCSPISGHKSVSWYQQVLGQGPQFIFQYYEKEERGRGNFPDRFSARQFPNYSSELNVNALLLGDSALYLCASSSSQGTGNTIYFGEGSWLTVV.

The chain links TRBV5-4 to TRBJ2-6; no firm D call. Germline-derived CDR1 and CDR2 are SGHNT and YYREEE (reference sequence). The V and J ends lost 2 bases and 3 bases respectively, with 6 bases between them. The CDR3 totals 14 residues. For the CDR3, the DNA is TGTGCCAGCAGCTTCCTGAGTGGGGCCAACGTCCTGACTTTC. This codes for CASSFLSGANVLTF.

The rearrangement links TRBV30 to TRBJ2-7; 10 nucleotides line up with TRBD1. V lost 7 bases, J lost 4 bases, and 7 bases stayed unmatched. In germline, CDR1 is GTSNPN, CDR2 SVGIG (reference sequence). CDR3 length equals 13 residues. CDR3 DNA: TGTGCCTACCGACAGGGGGCGCTTTACGAGCAGTACTTC. It specifies CAYRQGALYEQYF.

This chain joins TRBV4-1 and TRBJ2-1; 7 nucleotides match TRBD2. V was pared by 4 bases and J by 7 bases, with 19 bases of the junction left unmatched. The CDR3 is 18 amino acids. CDR1 MGHRA and CDR2 YSYEKL come from the germline V gene. The CDR3 sequence: CASSPGGSRGGSRNEQFF. Here the CDR3 DNA reads TGCGCCAGCAGCCCCGGGGGATCTAGGGGCGGGAGTCGGAATGAGCAGTTCTTC.

The chain carries TRBV7-9 and TRBJ2-3; D unclear. The germline V gene has CDR1 SEHNR and CDR2 FQNEAQ (reference sequence). Trimming left V 5 bases short and J 4 bases short, with 7 bases between. This CDR3 contains 12 residues. CDR3 in amino acids: CASSRLPDTQYF. The CDR3 DNA reads as TGTGCCAGCAGCCGACTTCCAGATACGCAGTATTTT.

The chain links TRBV28 to TRBJ1-1; perhaps TRBD1 as D (5 bases). V was clipped by 6 bases and J by 3 bases, with 14 bases between them. Germline CDR1 and CDR2: MDHEN and SYDVKM. This CDR3 contains 14 residues. Here the CDR3 reads CASRSPQVYTEAFF. As DNA, the CDR3 is TGTGCCAGCAGATCCCCACAGGTCTACACTGAAGCTTTCTTT.

The rearrangement uses TRBV2 and TRBJ2-7; 11 bases align to TRBD1. Germline V gives CDR1 SNHLY, CDR2 FYNNEI. The CDR3 runs to 13 residues. V lost 8 bases and J lost 5; bases outside the gene matches: 5. Here the CDR3 DNA reads TGTGCCAGCTCGGGACAGGGGGTCGACGAGCAGTACTTC. This translates into CASSGQGVDEQYF.

The genes are TRBV4-3 and TRBJ2-3, with 12 positions matching TRBD2. This CDR3 is 17 amino acids long. Trimming removed 2 bases from V and 0 bases from J; junction bases left unmatched: 3. Per the germline V gene, CDR1 is LGHNA and CDR2 is YSLEER. The DNA of the CDR3 is TGCGCCAGCAGCCAATGGACTAGCGGGGCTAGCACAGATACGCAGTATTTT. Translation: CASSQWTSGASTDTQYF.